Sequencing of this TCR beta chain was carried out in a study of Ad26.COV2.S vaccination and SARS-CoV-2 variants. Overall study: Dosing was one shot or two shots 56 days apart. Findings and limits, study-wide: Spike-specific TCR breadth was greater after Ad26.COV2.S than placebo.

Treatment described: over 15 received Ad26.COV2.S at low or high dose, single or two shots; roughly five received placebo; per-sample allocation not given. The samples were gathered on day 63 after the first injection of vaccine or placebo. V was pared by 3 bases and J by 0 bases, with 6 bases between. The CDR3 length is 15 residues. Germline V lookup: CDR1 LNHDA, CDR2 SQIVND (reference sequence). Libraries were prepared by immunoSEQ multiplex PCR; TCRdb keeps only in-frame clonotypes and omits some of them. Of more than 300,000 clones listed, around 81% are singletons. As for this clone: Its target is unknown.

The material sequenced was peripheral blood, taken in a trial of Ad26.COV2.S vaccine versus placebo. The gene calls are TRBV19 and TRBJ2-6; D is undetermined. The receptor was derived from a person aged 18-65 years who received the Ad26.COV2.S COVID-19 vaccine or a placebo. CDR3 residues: CASSITFSGANVLTF. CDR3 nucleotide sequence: TGTGCCAGTAGTATCACGTTCTCTGGGGCCAACGTCCTGACTTTC. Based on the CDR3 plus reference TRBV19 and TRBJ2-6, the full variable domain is DGGITQSPKYLFRKEGQNVTLSCEQNLNHDAMYWYRQDPGQGLRLIYYSQIVNDFQKGDIAEGYSVSREKKESFPLTVTSAQKNPTAFYLCASSITFSGANVLTFGAGSRLTVL.